This TCR beta chain was sequenced for a study of blood T cells in healthy people across ages. General observations from the study: Shifts in expanded clonotypes may have been confounded by donor CMV status, which was unknown.

As concerns this clonotype: Antigen: not known. One end of the junction fails to match germline, which may point to a read error.

The individuals who served as donors were healthy Caucasians living in Russia, aged roughly 6 to 95. CDR3 size: 14 residues. Germline V lookup: CDR1 LGHDT, CDR2 YNNKEL (reference sequence). With a J-beta primer mix and a sample-barcoded 5' primer, a second PCR ran about 7 to 12 cycles. Every individual sample yielded 2.5 million or more paired-end reads (each containing CDR3). MiXCR, applied by TCRdb to the 5' RACE reads, yields one record per CDR3 protein. The sample contains 1.5 million to 2 million distinct CDR3 sequences, 40% to 55% of which appear only once. The sample consisted of blood. The sequence came from a woman between 40 and 55 years old in good health. The chain couples TRBV3-1 to TRBJ2-7; no definite D call. The CDR3 reads CASSQWPTIYEQYF. The CDR3 nucleotides read TGTGCCAGCAGCCAATGGCCCACCATCTACGAGCAGTATTTC.